These 23 T cell receptor beta chains came from one sample sequenced in a study of T cell responses to AZD1222 COVID-19 vaccine. Some clones are missing from TCRdb's copy, which holds only in-frame ones; the method was immunoSEQ multiplex PCR. The sample holds roughly 98,000 clones, about 88% seen once. The source material was peripheral blood, sampled 28 days after the second AZD1222 dose. All receptors derive from an adult who received the AZD1222 COVID-19 vaccine.

In DNA, the CDR3 is TGCGCCAGCAGGCCTGGGGGCTCGAGCTCTGGAAACACCATATATTTT. It codes for CASRPGGSSSGNTIYF. V and J are TRBV5-1 and TRBJ1-3; a weak D match, TRBD1 (6 bases). CDR3 length equals 16 residues. The V gene's germline CDR1 is SGHRS and CDR2 YFSETQ. With 5 bases removed from V and 0 bases from J, the gap between germline ends came to 15 bases.

The V call is TRBV27, the J call TRBJ1-3; 8 bases are a match to TRBD1. The CDR3 contains 20 residues. Germline CDR1 reads MNHEY; CDR2 reads SMNVEV (reference sequence). V shed 10 bases and J 3 bases; nucleotides not matched to a gene: 26. The CDR3 sequence is CANPIPGSQGAVESGNTIYF. The CDR3 nucleotides read TGTGCCAACCCAATTCCGGGATCCCAGGGGGCGGTTGAAAGTGGAAACACCATATATTTT.

This clone was counted a single time. The V call is TRBV5-1, the J call TRBJ1-1, with D hard to call. V lost 0 bases, J lost 5 bases, and 8 bases lay in between. Germline values: CDR1 SGHRS, CDR2 YFSETQ. The CDR3 totals 13 residues. This CDR3 is CASSLGEVTEAFF. CDR3 sequence (DNA): TGCGCCAGCAGCTTGGGGGAAGTGACTGAAGCTTTCTTT.

The V and J genes are TRBV5-1 and TRBJ1-5; no clear D. V was shortened by 0 bases and J by 5 bases, with 6 bases between the two germline ends. CDR1 is SGHRS and CDR2 is YFSETQ in the germline V gene. The CDR3 covers 13 residues. The CDR3 region has the DNA TGCGCCAGCAGCTTGGGAAGGGATCAGCCCCAGCATTTT. Translating it yields CASSLGRDQPQHF.

V is TRBV3-1 (or the pseudogene TRBV3-2) and J is TRBJ2-7, with unresolved D. V was clipped by 5 bases and J by 7 bases, with 21 bases between them. The CDR3 extends over 15 amino acids. Per the germline V gene, CDR1 is LGHDT and CDR2 is YNNKEL (reference sequence). CDR3 DNA: TGTGCCAGCAGCTACAGAGAAAGCCTCGTGGAAGAGCAGTACTTC. Translated, it gives CASSYRESLVEEQYF.

J is TRBJ2-2 and V is TRBV28; D uncertain. Germline loops: CDR1 MDHEN, CDR2 SYDVKM. This CDR3 has 11 amino acids. The ends were cut back, 6 bases at V and 7 bases at J, with 6 bases in the middle. This CDR3 is CASRKSGELFF. The CDR3 coding sequence is TGTGCCAGCAGGAAGAGCGGGGAGCTGTTTTTT.

The chain couples TRBV7-9 to TRBJ1-4; D is undetermined. The germline gives CDR1 SEHNR, CDR2 FQNEAQ (reference sequence). The V end lost 5 bases, the J end lost 6 bases, and 7 bases lay between the germline ends. This CDR3 comprises 12 residues. As DNA, the CDR3 is TGTGCCAGCAGCCAGTTAGATGAAAAACTGTTTTTT. Amino acid sequence: CASSQLDEKLFF.

This clone turned up a few times. The CDR3 DNA sequence: TGCGCCAGCAGCATATCCCGACAGACAGGGGTTAATTCACCCCTCCACTTT. Residues: CASSISRQTGVNSPLHF. The gene calls are TRBV4-1 and TRBJ1-6; 8 nucleotides align to TRBD1. CDR1 and CDR2 from the germline V gene are MGHRA and YSYEKL. The CDR3 extends over 17 amino acids. V lost 5 bases, J lost 6 bases, and 12 bases stayed unmatched.

This chain connects TRBV30 to TRBJ2-1; the match to TRBD2 covers 10 bases. Looked up from germline, CDR1 is GTSNPN and CDR2 is SVGIG (reference sequence). The CDR3 spans 14 residues. Trimming removed 6 bases from V and 5 bases from J; junction bases left unmatched: 7. The DNA of the CDR3 is TGTGCCTGTAAATCTAGCGGGAGCCACAATGAGCAGTTCTTC. It translates to CACKSSGSHNEQFF. The whole variable domain, filled in from reference TRBV30 and TRBJ2-1, reads SQTIHQWPATLVQPVGSPLSLECTVEGTSNPNLYWYRQAAGRGLQLLFYSVGIGQISSEVPQNLSASRPQDRQFILSSKKLLLSDSGFYLCACKSSGSHNEQFFGPGTRLTVL.

The gene calls are TRBV10-1 and TRBJ1-3; D is uncertain. Trimming took 8 bases from V and 0 from J, leaving 2 bases between them. The CDR3 runs 11 residues. CDR1 is WNHNN and CDR2 is SYGVQD in the germline V gene (reference sequence). CDR3 bases: TGCGCCAGCGGCTCTGGAAACACCATATATTTT. This encodes CASGSGNTIYF.

This clone was seen just once. The rearrangement links TRBV28 to TRBJ1-2; a possible D gene is TRBD1 (5 bases). CDR1 and CDR2 from the germline V gene are MDHEN and SYDVKM. Trimming stripped 3 bases from V and 7 bases from J, with 12 bases between. CDR3 length equals 13 residues. CDR3 loop: CASSFGGKSGYTF. CDR3 DNA: TGTGCCAGCAGTTTCGGGGGGAAGAGTGGCTACACCTTC.

This clone was seen only once. This chain connects TRBV4-1 to TRBJ1-2; D not resolved. The CDR3 has 15 residues. Germline V gene lookup returns CDR1 MGHRA and CDR2 YSYEKL. The germline V and J ends were trimmed by 0 bases and 8 bases, with 16 bases remaining between them. In DNA form, the CDR3 reads TGCGCCAGCAGCCAAGATGAGGGTTTGAGTAGCGGCTACACCTTC. Translation: CASSQDEGLSSGYTF.

The V gene is TRBV19, the J gene TRBJ1-5; 10 positions agree with TRBD1. The CDR3 totals 14 residues. CDR1 and CDR2 (germline): LNHDA, SQIVND (reference sequence). Trimming took 6 bases from V and 5 from J; bases not matched to a gene: 4. The CDR3 DNA reads TGTGCCAGTAGCGGACAGGGGGTATATCAGCCCCAGCATTTT. This gives the protein CASSGQGVYQPQHF.

The chain uses TRBV3-1 (or the pseudogene TRBV3-2) and TRBJ2-1, with 14 bases that match TRBD2. Germline V gives CDR1 LGHDT, CDR2 YNNKEL (reference sequence). V lost 4 bases and J lost 9; bases outside the gene matches: 8. This CDR3 has 16 residues. The CDR3 DNA follows: TGTGCCAGCAGCCCCGGGACTAGCGGGAGAATGGGTGAGCAGTTCTTC. It translates to CASSPGTSGRMGEQFF.

Only one count was recorded for this clone. This chain uses TRBV4-1 with TRBJ2-1; D gene unclear. Germline-derived CDR1 and CDR2 are MGHRA and YSYEKL. V lost 1 base, J lost 4 bases, and 5 bases lay in between. The CDR3 contains 13 residues. The CDR3 protein is CASSQVSYNEQFF. For the CDR3, the DNA is TGCGCCAGCAGCCAAGTCTCTTACAATGAGCAGTTCTTC.

This clone was seen only once. The genes are TRBV19 and TRBJ2-1; TRBD2 might be the D (6 bases). The length of the CDR3 is 16 residues. Trimming took off 3 bases at V and 8 bases at J, with 20 bases between the two ends. CDR1 LNHDA and CDR2 SQIVND come from the germline V gene (reference sequence). The CDR3 region has the DNA TGTGCCAGTAGTATGTTGGGGGACTCCCGAAGGTATGAGCAGTTCTTC. Its translation is CASSMLGDSRRYEQFF.

This clone was counted a single time. This chain uses TRBV7-9 with TRBJ2-6, with 7 bases that match TRBD1. The CDR3 runs to 17 residues. V gave up 5 bases and J gave up 0 bases; unmatched junction bases: 7. In germline, CDR1 is SEHNR, CDR2 FQNEAQ (reference sequence). CDR3 sequence (DNA): TGTGCCAGCAGCCGGGACAGTCACCACTCTGGGGCCAACGTCCTGACTTTC. The encoded protein is CASSRDSHHSGANVLTF.

The chain combines TRBV5-5 with TRBJ1-1; TRBD1 is a possible D gene (6 bases). The ends were cut back, 4 bases at V and 1 base at J, with 8 bases in the middle. The length of the CDR3 is 13 residues. Germline loops: CDR1 SGHKS, CDR2 YYEKEE (reference sequence). The CDR3 loop is CASSVQGNTEAFF. CDR3 DNA sequence: TGTGCCAGCAGCGTACAGGGGAACACTGAAGCTTTCTTT.

The chain recombines TRBV5-4 with TRBJ2-7; D is perhaps TRBD2 (5 bases). The V end lost 0 bases, the J end lost 0 bases, and 10 bases lay between the germline ends. CDR1 is SGHNT and CDR2 is YYREEE in the germline V gene (reference sequence). The CDR3 runs to 15 residues. CDR3 DNA: TGTGCCAGCAGCTTGGATGTTGGGAGCTCCTACGAGCAGTACTTC. It codes for CASSLDVGSSYEQYF. Looking up the rest from reference TRBV5-4 and TRBJ2-7 gives the full variable domain: ETGVTQSPTHLIKTRGQQVTLRCSSQSGHNTVSWYQQALGQGPQFIFQYYREEENGRGNFPPRFSGLQFPNYSSELNVNALELDDSALYLCASSLDVGSSYEQYFGPGTRLTVT.

V is TRBV5-1 and J is TRBJ2-1, with 9 bases that match TRBD2. Trimming at V came to 2 bases and at J to 8 bases, leaving 8 bases not matched to a gene. There are 15 residues in the CDR3. CDR1 is SGHRS and CDR2 is YFSETQ in the germline V gene. In nucleotides, the CDR3 is TGCGCCAGCAGCTTTGGAGCGGGAGGAACATATGAGCAGTTCTTC. This encodes CASSFGAGGTYEQFF.

This clone was seen just once. The genes are TRBV18 and TRBJ1-3; 10 bases map to TRBD1. V shed 2 bases and J 4 bases; nucleotides not matched to a gene: 2. The CDR3 is made up of 15 amino acids. The germline V gene has CDR1 KGHSH and CDR2 LQKENI. The CDR3 DNA sequence: TGTGCCAGCTCACCAGGGACAGGGGTCGGAAACACCATATATTTT. Translating gives CASSPGTGVGNTIYF.

The chain has TRBV30 and TRBJ2-1, with TRBD2 identical over 9 bases. The CDR3 is 12 residues long. CDR1 is GTSNPN and CDR2 is SVGIG in the germline V gene (reference sequence). V lost 6 bases and J lost 8; bases outside the gene matches: 5. In DNA, the CDR3 is TGTGCCTGTAGCGGGAGAGTGTATGAGCAGTTCTTC. It translates to CACSGRVYEQFF.

This sequence joins TRBV6-6 and TRBJ2-7, with 11 bases that match TRBD2. The CDR3 is made up of 16 amino acids. The V segment lost 2 bases and the J segment 2 bases; nucleotides outside the gene matches: 5. Germline CDR1 reads MNHNY; CDR2 reads SVGAGI (reference sequence). CDR3 loop: CASSYASGRSTYEQYF. The CDR3 DNA sequence: TGTGCCAGCAGTTACGCTAGCGGGAGGTCCACCTACGAGCAGTACTTC.